Detailed here is one T cell receptor beta chain. The sample is drawn from a study of blood T cell repertoires in COVID-19. Produced via immunoSEQ multiplex PCR; TCRdb's table is partial and in-frame only. The sample holds over 100,000 clones, over 70% seen once. Sequenced sample: peripheral blood. The receptor was isolated from a woman aged 70-85 years with acute or convalescent COVID-19.

As DNA, the CDR3 is TGTGCCAGCGGGCCGGACTTCTCCACCGGGGAGCTGTTTTTT. This sequence encodes CASGPDFSTGELFF. This chain uses TRBV6-5 with TRBJ2-2; TRBD2 is a possible D gene (5 bases). Germline loops: CDR1 MNHEY, CDR2 SVGAGI. The CDR3 extends over 14 amino acids. Trimming removed 8 bases from V and 4 bases from J, with 14 bases in between.